This TCR beta chain derives from a study of spatial heterogeneity in lung cancer. Background on the study: Alpha-chain detections were consistently fewer than beta-chain detections among the sequences.

Described time point: sample taken at primary tumor resection. Notes on the study in general: Among blood samples, ubiquitous expanded tumor TCRs appeared more at resection than at follow-up.

The V gene's germline CDR1 is DFQATT and CDR2 SNEGSKA (reference sequence). The CDR3 totals 15 residues. On this clonotype: Its antigen remains unknown.

TCRdb re-called the 5' RACE reads through MiXCR, storing one row per CDR3 protein. The repertoire holds approximately 25,000 distinct CDR3 sequences, with over 6% as singletons. The TCR comes from a male donor with early-stage non-small cell lung cancer. Sequencing used PBMCs, obtained at surgery. The rearrangement uses TRBV20-1 and TRBJ2-3; 9 bases are a match to TRBD2. The CDR3 DNA sequence: TGCGGATCGGGGATGCGGGAGGGGGGCACAGATACGCAGTATTTT. It encodes CGSGMREGGTDTQYF.